This T cell receptor (beta chain) was identified in a study of cytomegalovirus exposure and HLA in healthy donors. The CDR3 contains 13 residues. V dropped 6 bases and J dropped 9; count of bases not matched to a gene: 9. Germline V gene data show CDR1 as SQVTM and CDR2 as ANQGSEA. The PCR was carried out with 60 Vbeta primers and 13 Jbeta primers. Here immunoSEQ multiplex PCR was the method, and the copy in TCRdb shows in-frame clones only, minus some. The table lists over 100,000 clones, about a tenth of them singletons, with approximately 6.1% in the top ten. This receptor was obtained from a man in his forties in good health and CMV-seropositive. The chain links TRBV29-1 to TRBJ2-1, with 9 bases identical to TRBD2. The sample taken for sequencing was PBMCs. CDR3 coding DNA: TGCAGCGTGGCGGGACTAGCTATATTTGAGCAGTTCTTC. It yields the protein CSVAGLAIFEQFF.